The T cell receptor beta chain described here comes from a study of blood T cell repertoires in COVID-19. Background on the study: Italy, Spain and the United States were the sources of the convalescent and acute COVID-19 samples. PBMCs, B-cell-depleted T cells, or T cells were the source of the cDNA or gDNA that made up the material.

Source study methods: Using reference gene primer amplification, nucleated cell counts were estimated. Sequencing was performed with immunoSEQ multiplex PCR; in TCRdb, only in-frame clones are kept and a portion is missing. The D gene and trimming were derived from the DNA, and the V and J assignments and clone size from that table. The sample consists of tens of thousands of clones, roughly four fifths of them appearing once. This clone is a singleton in its sample. Trimming shortened V by 1 base and J by 5 bases, and 13 bases separated the two germline ends. The V gene's germline CDR1 is SGHRS and CDR2 YFSETQ. The CDR3 totals 15 residues.

This chain connects TRBV5-1 to TRBJ2-1; D might be TRBD1 (6 bases). This receptor was obtained from a woman over 75 with acute or convalescent COVID-19. The specimen sequenced was peripheral blood. CDR3 residues: CASSLTGKNNNEQFF. The DNA for the CDR3 is TGCGCCAGCAGCTTGACAGGGAAGAATAACAATGAGCAGTTCTTC.